These T cell receptor beta chains were read from a single sample in a study of CD8 T cells in ankylosing spondylitis. TCRdb passed the 5' RACE reads through MiXCR, listing each CDR3 protein once. The sample includes over 100,000 distinct CDR3 sequences, 10% to 12% of them seen just once. Sequenced: blood, either unsorted or a sorted T cell fraction (not recorded which). Receptor source: a female donor with ankylosing spondylitis or in good health (not recorded which). Each CDR3 is given with its conserved first and last residue. The D gene is left open where the match is weak. Clone size is given for some rows only: seen once, a few or many times, or a class if the clone is expanded.

TRBJ1-1 - - TRBV21-1 TGTGCCAGCAGCAAAGTACGGGACAGCTACACTGAAGCTTTCTTT CASSKVRDSYTEAFF
TRBJ2-3 many TRBD1 TRBV5-1 TGCGCCAGCAGCGGCGGGACAGGAAAAGCAGATACGCAGTATTTT CASSGGTGKADTQYF
TRBJ2-6 many - TRBV20-1 TGCATTTACCTTAGGCCTGGGGCCAACGTCCTGACTTTC CIYLRPGANVLTF
TRBJ1-5 many - TRBV29-1 TGCAGCGTTGAAGGTCCCAATCAGCCCCAGCATTTT CSVEGPNQPQHF
TRBJ2-1 many TRBD2 TRBV7-9 TGTGCCAGCAGCAGGACTGTGGCGGGAGGGCCGGTACATGAGCAGTTCTTC CASSRTVAGGPVHEQFF
TRBJ2-7 many TRBD2 TRBV20-1 TGCAGTGCTAGAGGGGATAGCGGGTCCTACGAGCAGTACTTC CSARGDSGSYEQYF
TRBJ2-3 few TRBD2 TRBV19 TGTGCCAGTAGTGCGCGGGAGGGCGCAGATACGCAGTATTTT CASSAREGADTQYF
TRBJ1-5 - - TRBV4-1 TGCGCCAGCAGCCCTTCGACTATACAGTGGGGGGATACGCAGCATTTT CASSPSTIQWGDTQHF
TRBJ2-7 many TRBD1 TRBV20-1 TGCAGTGCCGCCGGACAGGGGGACGACGAGCAGTACTTC CSAAGQGDDEQYF
TRBJ2-1 - - TRBV11-2 TGTGCCGGCAGCCGGCAATCTATAAGCTCCTACAATGAGCAGTTCTTC CAGSRQSISSYNEQFF
TRBJ1-6 many - TRBV12-3/TRBV12-4 TGTGCCAGCAGACCGGACACGAATAATTCACCCCTCCACTTT CASRPDTNNSPLHF
TRBJ2-1 - - TRBV12-3/TRBV12-4 TGTGCCAGCACCCTCCCTAGCTCCTACTCCTACAATGAGCAGTTCTTC CASTLPSSYSYNEQFF
TRBJ1-1 many - TRBV5-1 TGCGCCAGCAGCTTGGGTTATAGCACTGAAGCTTTCTTT CASSLGYSTEAFF
TRBJ2-5 many TRBD2 TRBV29-1 TGCAGCCTTCAAACTAGCGCCCAAGAGACCCAGTACTTC CSLQTSAQETQYF
TRBJ2-1 many - TRBV24-1 TGTGCCACCAGTGATAGGACACCAAACAATGAGCAGTTCTTC CATSDRTPNNEQFF
TRBJ2-7 few - TRBV10-1 TGCGCCAGCGGCCAACAGGCCTCCTACGAGCAGTACTTC CASGQQASYEQYF
TRBJ2-7 many - TRBV7-2 TGTGCCAGCAGCTTAGGGGGGACACGCCTCTACGAGCAGTACTTC CASSLGGTRLYEQYF
TRBJ2-1 many - TRBV20-1 TGCAGTGCTAGTCTCCAGCCCTCCTACAATGAGCAGTTCTTC CSASLQPSYNEQFF
TRBJ1-1 many - TRBV18 TGTGCCAGCTCACCCTCTGGAGGGGGCACTGAAGCTTTCTTT CASSPSGGGTEAFF
TRBJ2-7 many TRBD2 TRBV19 TGTGCCAGTAGTACGGGACTAGCGGGAGGAAGGAACGAGCAGTACTTC CASSTGLAGGRNEQYF
TRBJ1-3 many - TRBV10-3 TGTGCCATCAGTGACCCGGGGATCTCTGGAAACACCATATATTTT CAISDPGISGNTIYF
TRBJ1-6 many - TRBV30 TGTGCCTGGGAGACAGCTGAAGGTTCACCCCTCCACTTT CAWETAEGSPLHF
TRBJ2-5 many - TRBV10-2 TGCGCCAGCAGCCCCGGACATTCCCAAGAGACCCAGTACTTC CASSPGHSQETQYF
TRBJ2-2 - TRBD1 TRBV20-1 TGCAGTGCTAGTCGGGACAGCCAGAACACCGGGGAGCTGTTTTTT CSASRDSQNTGELFF
TRBJ2-1 many - TRBV5-1 TGCGCCAACGGGGAGTATGAGCAGTTCTTC CANGEYEQFF
TRBJ2-2 many TRBD2 TRBV10-3 TGTGCCATCAGAGTGGCGGGAGGGCCTAGCGCCGGGGAGCTGTTTTTT CAIRVAGGPSAGELFF
TRBJ2-1 many - TRBV9 TGTGCCAGCAGCGAAGGATGGGGGACCTACAATGAGCAGTTCTTC CASSEGWGTYNEQFF
TRBJ1-5 few - TRBV7-2 TGTGCCAGCAGCTTATCGGTCAGGGGATATCAGCCCCAGCATTTT CASSLSVRGYQPQHF
TRBJ2-1 many - TRBV5-1 TGCGCCAGCAGCTTGGCGGAGAGGGGTGAGCAGTTCTTC CASSLAERGEQFF
TRBJ2-2 few - TRBV25-1 TGTGCCAGCTCCTGGAGGCGGGGTCCCACCGGGGAGCTGTTTTTT CASSWRRGPTGELFF
TRBJ1-5 many - TRBV19 TGTGCCAGTAGTAAACAGAGAAATCAGCCCCAGCATTTT CASSKQRNQPQHF
TRBJ2-3 few TRBD2 TRBV11-3 TGTGCCAGCAACAGCGGGGCCTCTAGCACAGATACGCAGTATTTT CASNSGASSTDTQYF
TRBJ2-2 many - TRBV7-2 TGTGCCAGCAGCTTAGGTCGCACCGGGGAGCTGTTTTTT CASSLGRTGELFF
TRBJ1-1 many - TRBV5-1 TGCGCCAGCGGTGGGGAGGTGAGCACTGAAGCTTTCTTT CASGGEVSTEAFF
TRBJ1-2 - - TRBV28 TGTGCCAGCAAGCTACGGGACACTTACTATGGCTACGCCTTC CASKLRDTYYGYAF
TRBJ1-2 many TRBD1 TRBV12-3/TRBV12-4 TGTGCCAGCAGCAGAGACCCGGGACAGGGGGCATGGGGCTACACCTTC CASSRDPGQGAWGYTF
TRBJ1-3 many TRBD1 TRBV20-1 TGCAGTGCTAGGACAGGGATTCTCTCTGGAAACACCATATATTTT CSARTGILSGNTIYF
TRBJ1-2 few - TRBV7-9 TGTGCCAGTGTGTCGGGGTCCTCCTATGGCTACACCTTC CASVSGSSYGYTF
TRBJ2-5 few - TRBV14 TGTGCCAGCAGCCAAGGGGGGTCTCGGGAGACCCAGTACTTC CASSQGGSRETQYF
TRBJ2-7 many TRBD2 TRBV7-2 TGTGCCAGCCGGGTAGCGGGACTCTCCTACGAGCAGTACTTC CASRVAGLSYEQYF
TRBJ2-1 many - TRBV27 TGTGCCAGCAGTTTATCCTGGATGAGTGGGGATGAGCAGTTCTTC CASSLSWMSGDEQFF
TRBJ2-2 many TRBD2 TRBV12-3/TRBV12-4 TGTGCCAGCAGTAGGGCTAGCGGGAGTTCCGGGGAGCTGTTTTTT CASSRASGSSGELFF
TRBJ1-1 many - TRBV10-3 TGTGCCATCAACCCAGCCCCGGGCACTGAAGCTTTCTTT CAINPAPGTEAFF
TRBJ1-1 many - TRBV28 TGTGCCAGCAAGGGCTACACTGAAGCTTTCTTT CASKGYTEAFF
TRBJ1-5 many TRBD1 TRBV12-3/TRBV12-4 TGTGCCAGCAGCTGGGGACAGCATCAGCCCCAGCATTTT CASSWGQHQPQHF
TRBJ1-1 many - TRBV7-2 TGTGCCAGCAGCTTTAGAAGGTCTTACACTGAAGCTTTCTTT CASSFRRSYTEAFF
TRBJ1-1 many - TRBV6-1 TGTGCCAGCAGTCTAACGGGGCAGGGAGCAGGAACTGAAGCTTTCTTT CASSLTGQGAGTEAFF
TRBJ1-2 - TRBD1 TRBV5-1 TGCGCCAGCAGCTTACTAATAACAGGGGATCGTCATGGCTACACCTTC CASSLLITGDRHGYTF